The T cell receptor beta chain described here comes from a study of OX40 agonist ivuxolimab in advanced cancers. Study information: An agonistic human IgG2 monoclonal antibody against OX40 (CD134) was given. Recorded diagnoses for dose-escalation patients were hepatocellular carcinoma, melanoma, renal cell or head and neck cancer. One patient with hepatocellular carcinoma and two with cutaneous melanoma, three in all, had partial responses.

The germline V and J ends were trimmed by 0 bases and 8 bases, with 11 bases remaining between them. The CDR3 length is 14 residues. Germline values: CDR1 KGHSH, CDR2 LQKENI. Clones were read by immunoSEQ multiplex PCR, and TCRdb kept only the in-frame ones, dropping some. The sample carries about 80,000 clones, around 87% recorded once. Whole-study results and caveats: On average, a greater number of expanded clones characterised CD8+ T cells relative to CD4+.

In the case of this clone: As yet, its antigen is unknown.

V is TRBV18 and J is TRBJ1-3; D remains unclear. The receptor comes from an adult with an advanced solid tumor such as melanoma, head and neck, liver or kidney cancer. This sample comprised CD4+ or CD8+ T cells sorted from blood, obtained in a trial of the OX40 agonist ivuxolimab. The CDR3 region is CASSPPVGAHTIYF. In nucleotides, the CDR3 is TGTGCCAGCTCACCACCGGTCGGCGCCCACACCATATATTTT.